The 23 T cell receptor beta chains below were found in one sample sequenced in a study of neoadjuvant anti-PD-1 for oral cavity cancer. Sequenced by immunoSEQ multiplex PCR; TCRdb stores in-frame clones only, minus some. The sample carries 12,000 to 15,000 clones, 50% to 70% recorded once. This sample comprised PBMCs, obtained before nivolumab (anti-PD-1) treatment. The receptors were gathered from a person between 40 and 85 years old with oral cavity squamous cell carcinoma.

This clone was seen a few times. V and J are TRBV29-1 and TRBJ1-1, with no clear D. The ends were cut back, 3 bases at V and 4 bases at J, with 12 bases in the middle. The CDR3 has 13 amino acids. Germline loops: CDR1 SQVTM, CDR2 ANQGSEA. The CDR3: CSVEVLSGTEAFF. The CDR3 DNA reads TGCAGCGTTGAGGTGCTGAGTGGCACTGAAGCTTTCTTT.

This clone was counted between two and nine times. The chain recombines TRBV5-4 with TRBJ2-5, with TRBD1 matching 8 bases. J gave up 3 bases and V 4 bases, and 2 bases lay outside the gene matches. The CDR3 length is 13 residues. The V gene's germline CDR1 is SGHNT and CDR2 YYREEE (reference sequence). This CDR3 is CASSTDREETQYF. For the CDR3, the DNA is TGTGCCAGCAGCACGGACAGGGAAGAGACCCAGTACTTC.

The DNA for the CDR3 is TGCGCCAGCAGCTTGGCCGGACAGGGTCTCGTTAACACCATATATTTT. It translates to CASSLAGQGLVNTIYF. This sequence joins TRBV5-1 and TRBJ1-3, with 8 nucleotides matching TRBD1. Germline V lookup: CDR1 SGHRS, CDR2 YFSETQ. Trimming took 0 bases from V and 7 from J; bases not matched to a gene: 9. The CDR3 spans 16 residues.

The CDR3 DNA is TGTGCCAGCAGTGTAGGACAGGGTTGGAATGAGCAGTTCTTC. Translation gives CASSVGQGWNEQFF. The gene calls are TRBV2 and TRBJ2-1; 8 bases are shared with TRBD1. The ends lost 4 bases at V and 7 bases at J; junction bases unmatched: 6. This CDR3 has 14 residues. The V gene's germline CDR1 is SNHLY and CDR2 FYNNEI.

The chain combines TRBV5-1 with TRBJ2-5; D is uncertain. CDR3 size: 11 residues. The V and J ends lost 2 bases and 1 base respectively, with 0 bases between them. Germline V lookup: CDR1 SGHRS, CDR2 YFSETQ. CDR3 residues: CASSFQETQYF. The CDR3 coding sequence is TGCGCCAGCAGCTTCCAAGAGACCCAGTACTTC.

The chain employs TRBV11-3 and TRBJ1-1; D gene uncertain. This CDR3 contains 16 residues. From germline, CDR1 is SGHNT and CDR2 YENEEA. The ends were cut back, 0 bases at V and 3 bases at J, with 14 bases in the middle. The CDR3 DNA is TGTGCCAGCAGCTTAGATATCCGGGTAGGCGACACTGAAGCTTTCTTT. This encodes CASSLDIRVGDTEAFF.

The chain uses TRBV6-6 and TRBJ2-7; a possible D gene is TRBD1 (6 bases). Trimming shortened V by 2 bases and J by 2 bases, and 10 bases separated the two germline ends. Germline V CDR1 and CDR2: MNHNY, SVGAGI (reference sequence). The CDR3 has 14 residues. In nucleotides, the CDR3 is TGTGCCAGCAGTTACCAACAGGGACCCTACGAGCAGTACTTC. As protein: CASSYQQGPYEQYF.

V is TRBV2 and J is TRBJ2-1, with 11 bases that match TRBD2. The CDR3 is 18 residues long. The trim removed 4 bases at V and 2 bases at J, leaving 10 bases unmatched. In germline, CDR1 is SNHLY, CDR2 FYNNEI. For the CDR3, the DNA is TGTGCCAGCAGTGTAAGTACTAGCGGGGGACATACCTACAATGAGCAGTTCTTC. Translating gives CASSVSTSGGHTYNEQFF.

The rearrangement joins TRBV25-1 to TRBJ1-3; D gene ambiguous. The CDR3 runs 13 residues. The germline CDR1 and CDR2 sequences are MGHDK and SYGVNS. The V and J ends lost 5 bases and 4 bases respectively, with 9 bases between them. CDR3 coding DNA: TGTGCCAGCAGTTCGGCCGGAGGAAACACCATATATTTT. Its protein is CASSSAGGNTIYF.

This clone was counted between two and nine times. The chain employs TRBV7-6 and TRBJ2-2; TRBD1 might be the D (6 bases). Germline V gives CDR1 SGHVS, CDR2 FNYEAQ. V lost 4 bases and J lost 6, with 21 bases in between. The CDR3 length is 17 residues. CDR3 nucleotide sequence: TGTGCCAGCAGCTATCACCGGGACAAGGGTACCGCCGGGGAGCTGTTTTTT. Protein: CASSYHRDKGTAGELFF.

V is TRBV5-1 and J is TRBJ2-7; possibly TRBD1 for D (8 bases). Looked up from germline, CDR1 is SGHRS and CDR2 is YFSETQ. Trimming pared 4 bases from V and 5 bases from J, leaving 16 bases between. The length of the CDR3 is 14 residues. In nucleotides, the CDR3 is TGCGCCAGCAGCGGGGGGGACAGGCGCGACGAGCAGTACTTC. The encoded protein is CASSGGDRRDEQYF.

V gene TRBV27 combines with J gene TRBJ2-1; 16 bases fit TRBD2. This CDR3 spans 14 amino acids. Per germline, CDR1 MNHEY and CDR2 SMNVEV (reference sequence). V lost 7 bases to trimming and J lost 7 bases; unmatched junction nucleotides: 1. CDR3 protein: CASKGLAGGNEQFF. The CDR3 DNA follows: TGTGCCAGCAAGGGACTAGCGGGAGGGAATGAGCAGTTCTTC.

The chain carries TRBV7-9 and TRBJ2-6; D may match TRBD1 or TRBD2 (5 bases each). V shed 5 bases and J shed 0 bases, with 8 bases lying between them. The CDR3 sequence is 15 residues long. Per germline, CDR1 SEHNR and CDR2 FQNEAQ (reference sequence). The DNA of the CDR3 is TGTGCCAGCAGCGGGGGATTCTCTGGGGCCAACGTCCTGACTTTC. Protein sequence: CASSGGFSGANVLTF.

The rearrangement joins TRBV4-1 to TRBJ1-2; unclear D gene. CDR3 length equals 15 residues. Germline assignment: CDR1 MGHRA and CDR2 YSYEKL. With 2 bases removed from V and 3 bases from J, the gap between germline ends came to 13 bases. The CDR3 DNA reads TGCGCCAGCAGCCAAACCCCGTCGATGGACTATGGCTACACCTTC. Translated, it gives CASSQTPSMDYGYTF.

The chain carries TRBV29-1 and TRBJ2-5; D remains unclear. There are 10 residues in the CDR3. CDR1 is SQVTM and CDR2 is ANQGSEA in the germline V gene. V was trimmed by 4 bases and J by 5 bases, leaving 5 bases between them. The CDR3 region is CSVAWETQYF. For the CDR3, the DNA is TGCAGCGTTGCGTGGGAGACCCAGTACTTC.

The CDR3 region has the DNA TGTGCCAGCAGTCAGGCCAATCAGCCCCAGCATTTT. Protein sequence: CASSQANQPQHF. The rearrangement links TRBV6-1 to TRBJ1-5; D is unresolved. Germline V CDR1 and CDR2: MNHNS, SASEGT. Trimming shortened V by 5 bases and J by 3 bases, and 5 bases separated the two germline ends. This CDR3 has 12 residues.

The chain couples TRBV11-3 to TRBJ2-3, with 10 bases matching TRBD2. The CDR3 loop spans 13 amino acids. The J segment lost 8 bases and the V segment lost 3 bases, leaving 2 bases of the junction unmatched. Germline CDR1 is SGHNT and CDR2 is YENEEA. The CDR3: CASSLVAGGTQYF. In nucleotides, the CDR3 is TGTGCCAGCAGCTTGGTAGCGGGAGGTACGCAGTATTTT.

The gene calls are TRBV5-6 and TRBJ1-2; no firm D call. CDR1 is SGHDT and CDR2 is YYEEEE in the germline V gene. Trimming removed 5 bases from V and 4 bases from J, with 9 bases in between. CDR3 length equals 12 residues. The CDR3 loop reads CASRAMAYGYTF. CDR3 nucleotide sequence: TGTGCCAGCAGAGCCATGGCCTATGGCTACACCTTC.

Details on this clone: One end of the junction fails to match germline, which may point to a read error. The chain carries TRBV7-7 and TRBJ2-2, with D maybe TRBD2 (5 bases). The CDR3 sequence is 15 residues long. The germline V gene has CDR1 SSHAT and CDR2 FNYEAQ (reference sequence). The CDR3 protein is CASSLGGANTGELFF. As DNA, the CDR3 is TGTGCTAGCAGCTTAGGAGGCGCCAACACCGGGGAGCTGTTTTTT.

The genes are TRBV7-7 and TRBJ2-3; 10 positions match TRBD1. The germline CDR1 and CDR2 sequences are SSHAT and FNYEAQ (reference sequence). The CDR3 totals 14 residues. V lost 5 bases to trimming and J lost 5 bases; unmatched junction nucleotides: 4. CDR3 sequence: CASSLGQGVDTQYF. In DNA, the CDR3 is TGTGCCAGCAGCCTTGGACAGGGGGTAGATACGCAGTATTTT.

The rearrangement links TRBV9 to TRBJ2-1, with 7 bases that match TRBD1. The V segment lost 4 bases and the J segment 8 bases; nucleotides outside the gene matches: 18. The CDR3 runs 17 residues. Germline V gene data show CDR1 as SGDLS and CDR2 as YYNGEE. CDR3 sequence: CASSLSRTGRRGYEQFF. The CDR3 DNA is TGTGCCAGCAGCCTAAGTAGGACAGGCAGACGAGGATATGAGCAGTTCTTC.

The chain couples TRBV5-1 to TRBJ1-3, with TRBD1 identical over 7 bases. Germline values: CDR1 SGHRS, CDR2 YFSETQ. The V and J ends lost 0 bases and 2 bases, in that order; junction bases with no gene match: 5. The CDR3 has 16 amino acids. As DNA, the CDR3 is TGCGCCAGCAGCTTGGGGAAGACAGGGACTGGAAACACCATATATTTT. Translation: CASSLGKTGTGNTIYF. Drawing the rest from reference TRBV5-1 and TRBJ1-3, the complete variable domain is KAGVTQTPRYLIKTRGQQVTLSCSPISGHRSVSWYQQTPGQGLQFLFEYFSETQRNKGNFPGRFSGRQFSNSRSEMNVSTLELGDSALYLCASSLGKTGTGNTIYFGEGSWLTVV.

The chain joins TRBV7-2 to TRBJ2-1; D unclear. The CDR3 length is 11 residues. Trimming took 5 bases from V and 8 from J, leaving 7 bases between them. Germline V lookup: CDR1 SGHTA, CDR2 FQGNSA. CDR3 DNA sequence: TGTGCCAGCAGCCGAGTGGATGAGCAGTTCTTC. It translates to CASSRVDEQFF.